Below are 16 T cell receptor beta chains sequenced from a single sample in a study of CD8+ T cells in alopecia areata. Treatment defined: oral pan-JAK inhibitor, 5-10 mg twice daily. As the sequencing template, cDNA was produced by extracting RNA and reverse transcribing it. TCRdb's table, derived via immunoSEQ multiplex PCR, lists solely in-frame clones and lacks some. Altogether about 190,000 clones are present, under 60% being singletons, with the ten largest covering around 12%. The sample here was CD8+ T cells sorted from blood, taken at week 24, from a patient treated with tofacitinib. Receptors were obtained from a human donor with alopecia areata.

This chain uses TRBV12-5 with TRBJ1-2; TRBD1 aligns across 9 bases. J was trimmed by 6 bases and V by 2 bases; bases with no gene match: 10. Per the germline V gene, CDR1 is LGHNT and CDR2 is FRNRAP. The CDR3 has 16 amino acids. CDR3 in amino acids: CASGLFNPGTGHGYTF. CDR3 DNA sequence: TGTGCTAGTGGTTTGTTCAATCCCGGGACAGGGCATGGCTACACCTTC.

This clone was counted between two and nine times. The chain carries TRBV29-1 and TRBJ1-2; TRBD1 agrees at 7 bases. The CDR3 has 12 residues. Looked up from germline, CDR1 is SQVTM and CDR2 is ANQGSEA. V lost 7 bases to trimming and J lost 4 bases; unmatched junction nucleotides: 6. CDR3 in DNA: TGCAGCGCCGCAGGGGGGGCCTATGGCTACACCTTC. It translates to CSAAGGAYGYTF.

The genes are TRBV4-1 and TRBJ2-7; D is possibly TRBD1 or TRBD2 (5 bases each). V was shortened by 4 bases and J by 3 bases, with 10 bases between the two germline ends. CDR1 is MGHRA, CDR2 YSYEKL, per germline. The CDR3 is 13 amino acids. The CDR3, as DNA: TGCGCCAGCAGCCGGGGGTCTAGCTACGAGCAGTACTTC. This codes for CASSRGSSYEQYF.

This clone was detected a few times. The sample carries other DNA sequences with the same CDR3. V usage is TRBV27 and J usage is TRBJ2-3; 7 bases match TRBD1. V lost 6 bases to trimming and J lost 2 bases; unmatched junction nucleotides: 5. The CDR3 sequence is 14 residues long. Germline assignment: CDR1 MNHEY and CDR2 SMNVEV (reference sequence). CDR3: CASSLGQNTDTQYF. The CDR3 DNA is TGTGCCAGCAGCCTGGGACAGAACACAGATACGCAGTATTTT.

The chain recombines TRBV19 with TRBJ2-7; either TRBD1 or TRBD2 may supply D (5 bases each). V dropped 4 bases and J dropped 0 bases, with 10 bases sitting between them. CDR3 length: 14 residues. CDR1 and CDR2 (germline): LNHDA, SQIVND (reference sequence). The CDR3 here is CASSRGASSYEQYF. The CDR3 DNA follows: TGTGCCAGTAGTAGAGGGGCGAGCTCCTACGAGCAGTACTTC.

This sequence joins TRBV13 and TRBJ2-1; the D call may be TRBD1 or TRBD2 (5 bases each). Germline loops: CDR1 PRHDT, CDR2 FYEKMQ (reference sequence). Trimming left V 4 bases short and J 1 base short, with 14 bases between. CDR3 size: 16 residues. The CDR3 nucleotides are TGTGCCAGCAGCTCTCGGGGCAGTCGTTCCTACAATGAGCAGTTCTTC. It yields the protein CASSSRGSRSYNEQFF.

The rearrangement uses TRBV27 and TRBJ2-7, with D hard to call. Germline loops: CDR1 MNHEY, CDR2 SMNVEV (reference sequence). V lost 6 bases and J lost 4, with 7 bases in between. The length of the CDR3 is 11 residues. The DNA of the CDR3 is TGTGCCAGCAGCGGAGAGTACGAGCAGTACTTC. Its translation is CASSGEYEQYF.

The chain combines TRBV2 with TRBJ2-4, with 9 bases fitting TRBD1. Per the germline V gene, CDR1 is SNHLY and CDR2 is FYNNEI. J was trimmed by 11 bases and V by 10 bases; bases with no gene match: 6. The CDR3 is 11 amino acids. The CDR3 nucleotides are TGTGCCATTCAGGACAGGGGCCTTCAGTACTTC. It specifies CAIQDRGLQYF.

The chain uses TRBV2 and TRBJ2-1; 10 bases agree with TRBD1. The germline V gene has CDR1 SNHLY and CDR2 FYNNEI. The CDR3 sequence is 16 residues long. Germline trimming cut 5 bases from V and 8 bases from J; bases unmatched to any gene: 12. The CDR3 bases are TGTGCCAGCAGTCTTTTGGGACAGGGGATGAACCATGAGCAGTTCTTC. Residues: CASSLLGQGMNHEQFF.

The genes are TRBV5-6 and TRBJ2-7; unclear D gene. The V end was cut by 0 bases, the J end by 7 bases, with 20 bases between. CDR1 is SGHDT, CDR2 YYEEEE, per germline. The CDR3 consists of 16 residues. The CDR3 DNA follows: TGTGCCAGCAGCTTGGTGACCGCGAGTATGGTTGGTGAGCAGTACTTC. It encodes CASSLVTASMVGEQYF. Using reference TRBV5-6 and TRBJ2-7 for the parts outside the CDR3, the full variable domain is DAGVTQSPTHLIKTRGQQVTLRCSPKSGHDTVSWYQQALGQGPQFIFQYYEEEERQRGNFPDRFSGHQFPNYSSELNVNALLLGDSALYLCASSLVTASMVGEQYFGPGTRLTVT.

The chain is built from TRBV5-6 and TRBJ1-5; 8 positions match TRBD1. With V trimmed by 0 bases and J by 5 bases, 1 base remained unmatched. Germline CDR1 is SGHDT and CDR2 is YYEEEE. This CDR3 spans 14 amino acids. CDR3 in DNA: TGTGCCAGCAGCTTGGGGACAGGGCATCAGCCCCAGCATTTT. This gives the protein CASSLGTGHQPQHF.

This chain connects TRBV29-1 to TRBJ2-7; D possibly corresponds to TRBD2 (7 bases). The CDR3 totals 14 residues. V lost 3 bases to trimming and J lost 3 bases, with 15 bases between them. In germline, CDR1 is SQVTM, CDR2 ANQGSEA. CDR3 loop: CSVDEGEGRYEQYF. The CDR3 coding sequence is TGCAGCGTTGATGAGGGGGAGGGCCGCTACGAGCAGTACTTC.

The chain carries TRBV7-6 and TRBJ2-5; D may be TRBD1 or TRBD2 (5 bases each). The V end was cut by 1 base, the J end by 5 bases, with 11 bases between. The CDR3 has 14 residues. Germline V gene sequence: CDR1 SGHVS, CDR2 FNYEAQ. This CDR3 is CASSLGGATETQYF. CDR3 coding DNA: TGTGCCAGCAGCTTAGGAGGGGCCACGGAGACCCAGTACTTC.

The chain joins TRBV5-1 to TRBJ1-1; D is unresolved. The CDR3 sequence is 14 residues long. With 1 base removed from V and 1 base from J, the gap between germline ends came to 8 bases. The germline CDR1 and CDR2 sequences are SGHRS and YFSETQ. CDR3 sequence reads: CASSLRAPNTEAFF. CDR3 in DNA: TGCGCCAGCAGCTTGAGGGCCCCGAACACTGAAGCTTTCTTT.

This chain joins TRBV7-9 and TRBJ1-2, with D perhaps TRBD1 (5 bases). The CDR3 totals 13 residues. V was cut by 4 bases and J by 5 bases, with 11 bases left in between. CDR1 and CDR2 from the germline V gene are SEHNR and FQNEAQ (reference sequence). CDR3 residues: CASSSAGTYGYTF. CDR3 coding DNA: TGTGCCAGCAGCTCGGCAGGGACGTATGGCTACACCTTC.

This chain uses TRBV27 with TRBJ2-7; 8 bases line up with TRBD1. CDR3 length: 16 amino acids. CDR1 is MNHEY and CDR2 is SMNVEV in the germline V gene (reference sequence). With 6 bases clipped from V and 7 bases from J, the junction kept 17 bases outside the gene matches. In DNA, the CDR3 is TGTGCCAGCAGCCTACTCGACAGGGGTGAGAGAGAGGAGCAGTACTTC. It encodes CASSLLDRGEREEQYF.